A single sample gave rise to the 9 T cell receptor beta chains below, sequenced in a study of neurological immune-mediated disorders. TCRdb called the 5' RACE reads again in MiXCR, with one record for every CDR3 protein. There are approximately 32,000 distinct CDR3 sequences in the sample; nearly 7.5% occur only once, and roughly 4.4% lies in the top ten. Sequencing was done on a sample of PBMCs. The receptors come from a woman aged 40 to 50 in good health.

This clonotype was observed many times. The rearrangement uses TRBV11-3 and TRBJ2-1; D remains unclear. CDR1 and CDR2 (germline): SGHNT, YENEEA. V lost 1 base to trimming and J lost 7 bases, with 5 bases between them. This CDR3 contains 12 residues. CDR3 nucleotide sequence: TGTGCCAGCAGCTTAGTTGGAAATGAGCAGTTCTTC. It specifies CASSLVGNEQFF.

In its sample, this clonotype was seen many times. V gene TRBV21-1 combines with J gene TRBJ2-1; the table's D gene call, TRBD2, was not cross checked with the DNA. TRBV21-1 constitutes a pseudogene. This CDR3 region has 22 residues. CDR3 protein: CASSKVRAGGPTTTPNDNEQFF. CDR3 DNA: TGTGCCAGCAGCAAGGTTAGGGCGGGAGGGCCCACTACCACACCCAACGACAATGAGCAGTTCTTC.

Sample share makes this clonotype medium-sized. This chain links TRBV6-6 with TRBJ1-1; D not resolved. V lost 7 bases to trimming and J lost 1 base, with 10 bases between them. This CDR3 comprises 13 residues. CDR1 and CDR2 (germline): MNHNY, SVGAGI (reference sequence). The CDR3 DNA reads TGTGCCAGCAACGGACCGGCGAACACTGAAGCTTTCTTT. Its protein is CASNGPANTEAFF.

This clonotype showed up just a few times. The DNA of the CDR3 is TGTGCCAGCAGCCCAACGACGCGGCACGAGCAGTACGTC. Translated: CASSPTTRHEQYV. J is TRBJ2-7 and V is TRBV7-9; no clear D. V was shortened by 5 bases and J by 5 bases, with 13 bases between the two germline ends. The CDR3 consists of 13 residues. Germline values: CDR1 SEHNR, CDR2 FQNEAQ (reference sequence).

This clonotype appeared many times. This chain joins TRBV29-1 and TRBJ1-4; 10 bases map to TRBD1. This CDR3 has 14 residues. With V trimmed by 7 bases and J by 5 bases, 7 bases remained unmatched. Germline CDR1 SQVTM, CDR2 ANQGSEA. The CDR3 region has the DNA TGCAGCGGCTACGACAGGGGGCGGAATGAAAAACTGTTTTTT. This sequence encodes CSGYDRGRNEKLFF. Based on the CDR3 plus reference TRBV29-1 and TRBJ1-4, the full variable domain is SAVISQKPSRDICQRGTSLTIQCQVDSQVTMMFWYRQQPGQSLTLIATANQGSEATYESGFVIDKFPISRPNLTFSTLTVSNMSPEDSSIYLCSGYDRGRNEKLFFGSGTQLSVL.

This clonotype was counted many times. The rearrangement links TRBV3-1 to TRBJ2-1, with D uncertain. V was cut by 4 bases and J by 5 bases, with 3 bases left in between. The germline gives CDR1 LGHDT, CDR2 YNNKEL (reference sequence). CDR3 length: 11 amino acids. CDR3 sequence: CASSRDNEQFF. As DNA, the CDR3 is TGTGCCAGCAGCCGGGACAATGAGCAGTTCTTC.

There are many counts of this clonotype. The chain is built from TRBV5-6 and TRBJ2-5; no firm D call. The CDR3 has 14 residues. V was cut by 6 bases and J by 6 bases, with 18 bases left in between. Germline V gene lookup returns CDR1 SGHDT and CDR2 YYEEEE. CDR3 nucleotide sequence: TGTGCCAGCACTGTCCGGGTCGCAGTAAAGACCCAGTACTTC. As protein: CASTVRVAVKTQYF.

In its sample, this clonotype was seen many times. The V call is TRBV7-9, the J call TRBJ2-6; no firm D call. This CDR3 is built from 13 residues. V was cut by 1 base and J by 6 bases, with 4 bases left in between. The V gene's germline CDR1 is SEHNR and CDR2 FQNEAQ (reference sequence). The CDR3 coding sequence is TGTGCCAGCAGCTTAGGTCAGGCCAACGTCCTGACTTTC. Amino acids: CASSLGQANVLTF. Based on the CDR3 plus reference TRBV7-9 and TRBJ2-6, the full variable domain is DTGVSQNPRHKITKRGQNVTFRCDPISEHNRLYWYRQTLGQGPEFLTYFQNEAQLEKSRLLSDRFSAERPKGSFSTLEIQRTEQGDSAMYLCASSLGQANVLTFGAGSRLTVL.

This clonotype appeared many times. V is TRBV5-6 and J is TRBJ1-5; TRBD1 agrees at 7 bases. V lost 4 bases, J lost 6 bases, and 13 bases stayed unmatched. CDR1 is SGHDT and CDR2 is YYEEEE in the germline V gene. This CDR3 region has 16 residues. CDR3 bases: TGTGCCAGCAGCGGATGGAGACAGGGCAGGGGTCAGCCCCAGCATTTT. Amino acid sequence: CASSGWRQGRGQPQHF.